This T cell receptor (beta chain) comes out of a study of cytomegalovirus exposure and HLA in healthy donors. Study overall: Genotyping showed around 80% of roughly 400 donors falling in the Caucasian-associated ancestry cluster. Study conclusions and caveats: HLA allele associations emerged for fewer than 20,000 TCR beta sequences in a later analysis, at 0.05 false discovery rate. The presence/absence work took it that sequencing depth was about the same across donors. Reportedly, diagnosis of cytomegalovirus status by the classifier showed high specificity and sensitivity.

CDR1 SGHRS and CDR2 YFSETQ come from the germline V gene. Unmatched junction bases numbered 0, after V lost 0 bases and J lost 1 base. The CDR3 is 15 residues long. The primer mix had 60 Vbeta and 13 Jbeta primers. Profiling relied on immunoSEQ multiplex PCR, and the TCRdb table lists in-frame clones only, not all of them. In the table there are around 190,000 clones, 79% of which are singletons. A word on this clone: Its antigen is currently unknown.

This clonotype originated in a woman under 30 in good health and CMV-seronegative. The rearrangement uses TRBV5-1 and TRBJ2-3, with 9 bases identical to TRBD2. Material: PBMCs. DNA for the CDR3: TGCGCCAGCAGCTTGGTAGCGGGGGGCACAGATACGCAGTATTTT. Its translation is CASSLVAGGTDTQYF.